Presented here are 17 T cell receptor beta chains from one specimen sequenced in a study of a mutant IDH1 vaccine in newly diagnosed glioma. Measured with immunoSEQ multiplex PCR; TCRdb has only the in-frame clones, and not every one. The data hold 24,000 or so clones, with approximately 88% observed a single time. Time point in this sample: week 47, end of study. It was 300 ug of mutant IDH1 20-mer peptide that made up each vaccine dose, given with topical imiquimod. For these receptors, no antigen is known. Sequencing was performed on PBMCs, taken from a glioma patient whose treatment included an IDH1 peptide vaccine. Source of these receptors: a man aged 40-49 years with glioma.

This clone occurred once. Here the CDR3 DNA reads TGTGCCAGCTCACCGGCGACTACGAACACTGAAGCTTTCTTT. Its translation is CASSPATTNTEAFF. This chain links TRBV18 with TRBJ1-1; D is ambiguous. V dropped 3 bases and J dropped 1 base, with 9 bases sitting between them. Germline V gives CDR1 KGHSH, CDR2 LQKENI. The CDR3 loop spans 14 amino acids.

V and J are TRBV7-9 and TRBJ1-5; maybe TRBD1 (5 bases). Germline V CDR1 and CDR2: SEHNR, FQNEAQ (reference sequence). The CDR3 is 17 amino acids. Deletions cut 3 bases from V and 5 bases from J, with 20 bases between. In DNA form, the CDR3 reads TGTGCCAGCAGCTTTTCGTTTGGGCAGGGTGGACATCAGCCCCAGCATTTT. As protein: CASSFSFGQGGHQPQHF.

This clone was counted a few times. The chain joins TRBV2 to TRBJ1-2, with a tentative D call TRBD1 (6 bases). With 7 bases removed from V and 2 bases from J, the gap between germline ends came to 14 bases. CDR1 and CDR2 (germline): SNHLY, FYNNEI. The CDR3 sequence is 14 residues long. CDR3 in amino acids: CASNAGQRNYGYTF. The CDR3 DNA reads TGTGCCAGCAACGCGGGACAACGGAACTATGGCTACACCTTC.

V and J are TRBV9 and TRBJ2-4; D could derive from TRBD1 or TRBD2 (5 bases each). The V gene lost 0 bases and the J gene lost 6 bases, with 10 bases spanning the gap. This CDR3 region has 14 residues. Germline V gene sequence: CDR1 SGDLS, CDR2 YYNGEE. CDR3 sequence: CASSVVPGRNIQYF. The CDR3 nucleotides read TGTGCCAGCAGCGTAGTACCAGGGAGAAACATTCAGTACTTC.

The chain has TRBV5-1 and TRBJ1-2, with 9 positions matching TRBD1. CDR1 and CDR2 (germline): SGHRS, YFSETQ. CDR3 length: 17 residues. The J segment lost 4 bases and the V segment lost 0 bases, leaving 10 bases of the junction unmatched. CDR3 region: CASSLAVSRTGVYGYTF. The CDR3 DNA reads TGCGCCAGCAGCTTGGCCGTTTCCCGGACAGGGGTCTATGGCTACACCTTC.

This clone was observed a handful of times. V usage is TRBV29-1 and J usage is TRBJ1-2; 7 bases are shared with TRBD1. The CDR3 sequence is 14 residues long. After removal of 8 bases from V and 5 bases from J, the junction contained 14 bases not matched to a gene. Germline CDR1 and CDR2: SQVTM and ANQGSEA. CDR3 bases: TGCAGCTTTAACTCTCCCGGGACAGATTATGGCTACACCTTC. Protein product: CSFNSPGTDYGYTF.

The chain recombines TRBV4-3 with TRBJ2-7; 7 bases line up with TRBD1. The junction had 4 bases not matched to a gene; V was cut back by 0 bases and J by 2 bases. The CDR3 has 15 residues. CDR1 LGHNA and CDR2 YSLEER come from the germline V gene. CDR3: CASSQEWGQPYEQYF. Here the CDR3 DNA reads TGCGCCAGCAGCCAAGAATGGGGACAGCCCTACGAGCAGTACTTC.

The J gene is TRBJ2-1, the V gene TRBV18, with 10 positions matching TRBD1. Trimming took 5 bases from V and 6 from J; bases not matched to a gene: 7. The CDR3 runs 15 residues. Germline V gene sequence: CDR1 KGHSH, CDR2 LQKENI. The CDR3 sequence: CASSSGQGVSNEQFF. Written as DNA, the CDR3 is TGTGCCAGCTCATCAGGACAGGGGGTCAGCAATGAGCAGTTCTTC. The variable domain in full, with the rest retrieved from reference TRBV18 and TRBJ2-1, is NAGVMQNPRHLVRRRGQEARLRCSPMKGHSHVYWYRQLPEEGLKFMVYLQKENIIDESGMPKERFSAEFPKEGPSILRIQQVVRGDSAAYFCASSSGQGVSNEQFFGPGTRLTVL.

The V call is TRBV29-1, the J call TRBJ2-6; D not certain. Germline V gene lookup returns CDR1 SQVTM and CDR2 ANQGSEA. This CDR3 has 15 residues. Deletions cut 3 bases from V and 0 bases from J, with 9 bases between. The CDR3 DNA is TGCAGCGTTGATGAACTCGACTCTGGGGCCAACGTCCTGACTTTC. Protein sequence: CSVDELDSGANVLTF.

This chain uses TRBV28 with TRBJ2-7, with D possibly being TRBD2 (6 bases). There are 14 residues in the CDR3. V lost 5 bases and J lost 4, with 15 bases in between. Germline V gives CDR1 MDHEN, CDR2 SYDVKM. CDR3 in amino acids: CASSVTDGGYEQYF. CDR3 nucleotides: TGTGCCAGCAGTGTGACGGACGGAGGGTACGAGCAGTACTTC. The entire variable domain, with the rest obtained from reference TRBV28 and TRBJ2-7, is as follows: DVKVTQSSRYLVKRTGEKVFLECVQDMDHENMFWYRQDPGLGLRLIYFSYDVKMKEKGDIPEGYSVSREKKERFSLILESASTNQTSMYLCASSVTDGGYEQYFGPGTRLTVT.

The chain carries TRBV19 and TRBJ2-7; 9 bases fit TRBD2. The CDR3 spans 14 residues. The germline V gene has CDR1 LNHDA and CDR2 SQIVND (reference sequence). The V gene end was trimmed by 6 bases and the J gene end by 2 bases; junction bases not matched to a gene: 5. For the CDR3, the DNA is TGTGCCAGTAGAAACCTAGCGGGAACCTACGAGCAGTACTTC. This codes for CASRNLAGTYEQYF.

This CDR3 reads CASSRGTRDTQYF. The CDR3 DNA is TGTGCCAGCAGTCGCGGGACCAGAGATACGCAGTATTTT. The rearrangement uses TRBV6-6 and TRBJ2-3, with D perhaps matching TRBD2 (6 bases). This CDR3 has 13 residues. Germline CDR1 reads MNHNY; CDR2 reads SVGAGI (reference sequence). V shed 5 bases and J shed 5 bases, with 11 bases lying between them.

The chain's CDR3 is CASSVQSGSSYEQYF. The DNA of the CDR3 is TGTGCCAGCAGCGTACAGAGCGGGAGTTCCTACGAGCAGTACTTC. The J gene is TRBJ2-7, the V gene TRBV9; 8 positions agree with TRBD2. The germline V gene has CDR1 SGDLS and CDR2 YYNGEE. Trimming at V came to 1 base and at J to 1 base, leaving 4 bases not matched to a gene. The CDR3 is made up of 15 amino acids.

The rearrangement links TRBV7-9 to TRBJ1-1; the D gene is possibly TRBD1 (6 bases). V lost 3 bases and J 0 bases, leaving 17 bases between the germline ends. The germline V gene has CDR1 SEHNR and CDR2 FQNEAQ (reference sequence). The CDR3 has 17 amino acids. CDR3 DNA sequence: TGTGCCAGCAGCTTGTCGTGGGGGGCCCACATGAACACTGAAGCTTTCTTT. Amino acid sequence: CASSLSWGAHMNTEAFF.

The rearrangement joins TRBV10-3 to TRBJ2-7, with TRBD1 matching 9 bases. V lost 11 bases to trimming and J lost 3 bases; unmatched junction nucleotides: 11. The germline gives CDR1 ENHRY, CDR2 SYGVKD. The CDR3 runs to 14 residues. The CDR3 DNA is TGTGCCTCCAGGGGGGGGACAGGGAACTACGAGCAGTACTTC. This sequence encodes CASRGGTGNYEQYF.

The rearrangement links TRBV29-1 to TRBJ2-7, with D perhaps matching TRBD1 or TRBD2 (6 bases each). CDR1 and CDR2 from the germline V gene are SQVTM and ANQGSEA. V lost 6 bases and J lost 7, with 19 bases in between. The CDR3 loop spans 13 amino acids. The CDR3 is CSVKSGGGEEQYF. In DNA, the CDR3 is TGCAGCGTGAAATCTGGGGGCGGGGAGGAGCAGTACTTC.

The chain has TRBV7-2 and TRBJ1-1, with 8 bases matching TRBD1. The CDR3 length is 16 residues. Germline CDR1 is SGHTA and CDR2 is FQGNSA. The V gene end was trimmed by 5 bases and the J gene end by 0 bases; junction bases not matched to a gene: 8. Here the CDR3 reads CASSRAQGAMNTEAFF. The CDR3 nucleotides read TGTGCCAGCAGCCGGGCCCAGGGGGCGATGAACACTGAAGCTTTCTTT.